The clone carrying this T cell receptor (beta chain) was found a few times. Its specificity is not known. These data belong to a study of T cell repertoires in cytomegalovirus infection. MiXCR, run by TCRdb on the reads, gives a single entry per CDR3 protein. The sample lists around 770,000 distinct CDR3 sequences; roughly 28% were seen once. Study-wide findings and caveats: Public TCR beta family frequency separated CMV-and-HLA carriers, including in an independent cohort.

This CDR3 contains 13 residues. V dropped 10 bases and J dropped 4 bases, with 15 bases sitting between them. CDR1 and CDR2 from the germline V gene are MNHNS and SASEGT. This receptor was taken from a human donor in good health (CMV status not recorded). Some clones in this sample may be carry-over from other donors' samples. The rearrangement joins TRBV6-1 to TRBJ2-3, with D possibly TRBD1 on 6 matching bases. The sequencing used cultured CD8+ T cells from PBMCs, collected from culture after CMV antigen stimulation. CDR3 nucleotides: TGTGCCACCCAGGGGTCCTCCCCAGATACGCAGTATTTT. Its protein product is CATQGSSPDTQYF.